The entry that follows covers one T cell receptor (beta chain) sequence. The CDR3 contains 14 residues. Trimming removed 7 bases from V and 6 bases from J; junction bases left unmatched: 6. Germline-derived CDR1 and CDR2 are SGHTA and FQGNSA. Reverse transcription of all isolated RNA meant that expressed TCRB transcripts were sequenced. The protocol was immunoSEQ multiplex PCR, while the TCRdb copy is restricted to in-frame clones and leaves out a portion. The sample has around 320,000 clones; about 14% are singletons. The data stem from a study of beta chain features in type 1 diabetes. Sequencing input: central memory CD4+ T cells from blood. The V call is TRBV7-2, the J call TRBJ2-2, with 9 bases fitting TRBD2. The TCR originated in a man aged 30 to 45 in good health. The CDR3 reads CASKAREGPGELFF. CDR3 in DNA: TGTGCCAGCAAGGCGCGGGAGGGCCCCGGGGAGCTGTTTTTT.